This section outlines one T cell receptor (beta chain) sequence together with its context. Antigen unknown. This sample stems from a study of shared clonotypes between healthy human individuals. At the level of the study: Three men and a couple of women, aged 18 to 49, were donors. Study findings and constraints: Genetic and exposure-history diversity was limited by the few donors. Roughly 5% of naive CD4 clonotypes were common to a handful of donors. Larger richness was generally estimated for naive than memory subsets.

V trimming: 5 bases; J trimming: 4 bases; junction bases outside the gene matches: 10. The germline CDR1 and CDR2 sequences are SGHAT and FQNNGV. There are 18 residues in the CDR3. Naive CD8 cells, CD45RO-negative and positively selected for CCR7, excluded terminally differentiated effector memory CD45RA+ cells. Sequenced by immunoSEQ multiplex PCR; TCRdb stores in-frame clones only, minus some. The sample lists 2 million to 2.5 million clones; about 93% were seen once. Sequenced: naive CD8+ T cells from PBMCs. The chain has TRBV11-2 and TRBJ2-3, with TRBD2 identical over 15 bases. The clonotype originates from a man aged 18 to 29 in good health. Some clones in this sample may be carry-over from other donors' samples. Here the CDR3 DNA reads TGTGCCAGCAGCCCAGCGTTGGGGACTAGCGGGAGGTCAGATACGCAGTATTTT. Its translation is CASSPALGTSGRSDTQYF.